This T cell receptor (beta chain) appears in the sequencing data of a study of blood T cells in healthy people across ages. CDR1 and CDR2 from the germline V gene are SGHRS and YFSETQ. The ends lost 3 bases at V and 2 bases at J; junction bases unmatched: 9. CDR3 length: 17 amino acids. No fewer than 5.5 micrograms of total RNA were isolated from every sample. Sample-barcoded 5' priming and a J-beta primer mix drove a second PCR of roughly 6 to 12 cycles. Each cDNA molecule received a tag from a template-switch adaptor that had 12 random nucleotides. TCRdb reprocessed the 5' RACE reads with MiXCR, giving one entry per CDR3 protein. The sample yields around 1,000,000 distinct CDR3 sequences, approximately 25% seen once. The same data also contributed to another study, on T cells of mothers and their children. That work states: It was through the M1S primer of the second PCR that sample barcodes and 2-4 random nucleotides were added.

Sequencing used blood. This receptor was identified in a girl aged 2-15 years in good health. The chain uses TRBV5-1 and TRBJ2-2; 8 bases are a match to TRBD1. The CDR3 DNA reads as TGCGCCAGCAGCTACCCAAGGGACAGGCTAAACACCGGGGAGCTGTTTTTT. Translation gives CASSYPRDRLNTGELFF.